This passage covers 21 T cell receptor beta chains from one sample sequenced in a study of post-analysis software for immune sequencing data. Study outcomes and limitations: TRBV segments more frequent in patients than in controls numbered roughly five and included TRBV5-6, TRBV5-1 and TRBV20-1.

These receptors' antigens are unknown. cDNA libraries for TCR beta contained unique molecular identifiers. One entry per CDR3 protein, called by TCRdb with MiXCR from the PCR reads. The sample has hundreds of thousands of distinct CDR3 sequences; 55% to 60% are singletons. Sequences were obtained from blood. The receptors originated from a girl between 2 and 10 years old with multiple sclerosis.

This clonotype came up a few times. The rearrangement links TRBV6-5 to TRBJ2-5; perhaps TRBD1 as D (6 bases). Trimming removed 4 bases from V and 2 bases from J, with 11 bases in between. The CDR3 is made up of 14 amino acids. Germline values: CDR1 MNHEY, CDR2 SVGAGI. The CDR3 DNA reads TGTGCCAGCAGTTCGACCGGGACACAAGAGACCCAGTACTTC. As protein: CASSSTGTQETQYF.

This chain connects TRBV20-1 to TRBJ2-3; D may be TRBD1 (6 bases). Germline lookup yields CDR1 DFQATT and CDR2 SNEGSKA (reference sequence). The CDR3 runs 16 residues. V gave up 6 bases and J gave up 3 bases, with 22 bases separating them. CDR3 nucleotide sequence: TGCAGTGCCAGCACTGAAGGGGGACCATTTACAGATACGCAGTATTTT. It codes for CSASTEGGPFTDTQYF.

This chain links TRBV30 with TRBJ2-7; no clear D gene. The germline V gene encodes CDR1 GTSNPN and CDR2 SVGIG (reference sequence). V shed 7 bases and J shed 1 base, with 8 bases lying between them. CDR3 size: 11 residues. CDR3 DNA sequence: TGTGCCTTCACCTTGTCCTACGAGCAGTACTTC. Protein sequence: CAFTLSYEQYF.

V and J are TRBV6-2 or TRBV6-3 and TRBJ2-1; a possible D gene is TRBD1 (5 bases). Germline CDR1 MNHEY, CDR2 SVGEGT. This CDR3 comprises 12 residues. Trimming cost V 8 bases and J 6 bases, with 11 bases left between them. The CDR3 DNA follows: TGTGCCAGCCAGGGAAATGGCAATGAGCAGTTCTTC. It translates to CASQGNGNEQFF.

The J gene is TRBJ2-1, the V gene TRBV5-5, with D perhaps TRBD2 (5 bases). This CDR3 region has 19 residues. V was cut by 2 bases and J by 1 base, with 22 bases left in between. Germline V CDR1 and CDR2: SGHKS, YYEKEE (reference sequence). The CDR3 DNA reads TGTGCCAGCAGCTTCTACCTCGGGGTTAGCACCACATCCTACAATGAGCAGTTCTTC. Encoded protein: CASSFYLGVSTTSYNEQFF.

This chain uses TRBV3-1 with TRBJ2-1; 9 bases map to TRBD1. CDR1 and CDR2 (germline): LGHDT, YNNKEL (reference sequence). The length of the CDR3 is 14 residues. Trimming cost V 4 bases and J 9 bases; bases outside gene matches: 7. Here the CDR3 DNA reads TGTGCCAGCAGCCTCGGGACAGGGACCAGTGAGCAGTTCTTC. Protein product: CASSLGTGTSEQFF.

The rearrangement uses TRBV6-2 or TRBV6-3 and TRBJ2-1, with 8 bases matching TRBD2. The V gene end was trimmed by 7 bases and the J gene end by 4 bases; junction bases not matched to a gene: 15. CDR1 and CDR2 (germline): MNHEY, SVGEGT. The CDR3 contains 17 residues. The CDR3 spells CASIGGGTLLSYNEQFF. The CDR3 region has the DNA TGTGCCAGCATTGGCGGGGGGACCCTACTTTCGTACAATGAGCAGTTCTTC.

This clonotype was observed once. The chain carries TRBV20-1 and TRBJ2-3; 14 bases line up with TRBD2. The CDR3 is 18 amino acids. The germline V gene has CDR1 DFQATT and CDR2 SNEGSKA (reference sequence). V shed 4 bases and J 6 bases; nucleotides not matched to a gene: 15. The CDR3 here is CSATGLAGVLGVRDTQYF. For the CDR3, the DNA is TGCAGTGCTACGGGACTAGCGGGGGTCCTTGGTGTGAGGGATACGCAGTATTTT.

The genes are TRBV10-1 and TRBJ2-1; D gene ambiguous. The V gene lost 3 bases and the J gene lost 7 bases, with 19 bases spanning the gap. The CDR3 is made up of 16 amino acids. Germline lookup yields CDR1 WNHNN and CDR2 SYGVQD (reference sequence). CDR3 sequence reads: CASSELGRRFRNEQFF. The CDR3 region has the DNA TGCGCCAGCAGTGAACTCGGTAGGCGTTTTAGGAATGAGCAGTTCTTC.

In its sample, this clonotype was seen a few times. The chain is built from TRBV12-3 or TRBV12-4 and TRBJ2-1; 14 bases agree with TRBD2. V shed 5 bases, J shed 8 bases, and the junction held 5 bases outside the gene matches. The CDR3 covers 15 residues. CDR3 residues: CASSQRLAGGHEQFF. In nucleotides, the CDR3 is TGTGCCAGCAGTCAGAGACTAGCGGGAGGGCATGAGCAGTTCTTC.

In DNA, the CDR3 is TGTGCCAGCAGCCCCCAGGACACTAACACTGAAGCTTTCTTT. Encoded protein: CASSPQDTNTEAFF. This chain links TRBV7-9 with TRBJ1-1; the D gene is possibly TRBD1 (5 bases). Trimming pared 5 bases from V and 2 bases from J, leaving 12 bases between. The V gene's germline CDR1 is SEHNR and CDR2 FQNEAQ (reference sequence). The CDR3 extends over 14 amino acids. Drawing the rest from reference TRBV7-9 and TRBJ1-1, the complete variable domain is DTGVSQNPRHKITKRGQNVTFRCDPISEHNRLYWYRQTLGQGPEFLTYFQNEAQLEKSRLLSDRFSAERPKGSFSTLEIQRTEQGDSAMYLCASSPQDTNTEAFFGQGTRLTVV.

This chain links TRBV3-1 with TRBJ2-1; a weak D match, TRBD2 (5 bases). The germline gives CDR1 LGHDT, CDR2 YNNKEL (reference sequence). V was trimmed by 2 bases and J by 4 bases, leaving 15 bases between them. The CDR3 runs to 16 residues. This CDR3 is CASSQQTGTNYNEQFF. Here the CDR3 DNA reads TGTGCCAGCAGCCAACAGACGGGAACTAATTACAATGAGCAGTTCTTC.

This rearrangement joins TRBV10-2 to TRBJ1-1, with D unresolved. There are 11 residues in the CDR3. The germline gives CDR1 WSHSY, CDR2 SAAADI. Trimming pared 4 bases from V and 9 bases from J, leaving 9 bases between. The CDR3 sequence: CASSGAEKAFF. CDR3 bases: TGCGCCAGCAGTGGGGCAGAAAAAGCTTTCTTT.

This chain links TRBV27 with TRBJ2-5, with D maybe TRBD2 (6 bases). Trimming removed 4 bases from V and 13 bases from J, with 13 bases in between. Looked up from germline, CDR1 is MNHEY and CDR2 is SMNVEV (reference sequence). There are 11 residues in the CDR3. CDR3 coding DNA: TGTGCCAGCAGTTCTTTGGGAGGTGTGTACTTC. It is translated as CASSSLGGVYF.

This clonotype was picked up a small number of times. The chain carries TRBV19 and TRBJ2-5; D gene uncertain. Germline CDR1 reads LNHDA; CDR2 reads SQIVND (reference sequence). Trimming left V 11 bases short and J 4 bases short, with 2 bases between. This CDR3 contains 8 residues. CDR3 in amino acids: CAGETQYF. CDR3 in DNA: TGTGCCGGAGAGACCCAGTACTTC.

This chain links TRBV10-2 with TRBJ2-7; D gene unclear. There are 15 residues in the CDR3. With 6 bases removed from V and 0 bases from J, the gap between germline ends came to 15 bases. In germline, CDR1 is WSHSY, CDR2 SAAADI. The DNA of the CDR3 is TGCGCCAGCAGGGAGCCTGAGTTTAGCTCCTACGAGCAGTACTTC. Protein: CASREPEFSSYEQYF.

The chain employs TRBV2 and TRBJ2-3, with 10 bases aligning to TRBD1. With V trimmed by 5 bases and J by 5 bases, 4 bases remained unmatched. Germline CDR1 reads SNHLY; CDR2 reads FYNNEI. The CDR3 sequence is 14 residues long. In DNA, the CDR3 is TGTGCCAGCAGTTTCGACAGGGGGCTAGATACGCAGTATTTT. It translates to CASSFDRGLDTQYF.

V usage is TRBV29-1 and J usage is TRBJ1-5; 10 nucleotides match TRBD1. Per the germline V gene, CDR1 is SQVTM and CDR2 is ANQGSEA. V was clipped by 5 bases and J by 7 bases; unmatched bases: 5. The CDR3 contains 13 residues. CDR3 sequence (DNA): TGCAGCGTTTCCGGGACAGGGGCCCAGCCCCAGCATTTT. Translating gives CSVSGTGAQPQHF.

The CDR3 is CAIRMTEGTEAFF. CDR3 nucleotide sequence: TGTGCCATCAGGATGACGGAGGGCACTGAAGCTTTCTTT. The rearrangement uses TRBV10-3 and TRBJ1-1; no clear D. This CDR3 has 13 residues. Trimming cost V 6 bases and J 4 bases, with 12 bases left between them. Germline CDR1 and CDR2: ENHRY and SYGVKD.

A note on this clonotype: The conserved phenylalanine or tryptophan normally closing the CDR3 is absent here, so this likely arose from a read error. The CDR3 region has the DNA TGTGCCAGCACCGACAGGGGGGGGACTAGCACAGATACGCAGTATTTG. This encodes CASTDRGGTSTDTQYL. The V gene is TRBV7-2, the J gene TRBJ2-3, with 9 positions matching TRBD1. The junction had 8 bases not matched to a gene; V was cut back by 7 bases and J by 0 bases. This CDR3 has 16 amino acids. Germline V gene sequence: CDR1 SGHTA, CDR2 FQGNSA.

CDR3 in amino acids: CSAAGALPDTQYF. In DNA form, the CDR3 reads TGCAGTGCCGCGGGTGCCCTCCCAGATACGCAGTATTTT. The V call is TRBV20-1, the J call TRBJ2-3, with D perhaps TRBD2 (5 bases). The CDR3 runs 13 residues. Germline V gene data show CDR1 as DFQATT and CDR2 as SNEGSKA (reference sequence). V shed 6 bases and J shed 4 bases, with 14 bases lying between them.